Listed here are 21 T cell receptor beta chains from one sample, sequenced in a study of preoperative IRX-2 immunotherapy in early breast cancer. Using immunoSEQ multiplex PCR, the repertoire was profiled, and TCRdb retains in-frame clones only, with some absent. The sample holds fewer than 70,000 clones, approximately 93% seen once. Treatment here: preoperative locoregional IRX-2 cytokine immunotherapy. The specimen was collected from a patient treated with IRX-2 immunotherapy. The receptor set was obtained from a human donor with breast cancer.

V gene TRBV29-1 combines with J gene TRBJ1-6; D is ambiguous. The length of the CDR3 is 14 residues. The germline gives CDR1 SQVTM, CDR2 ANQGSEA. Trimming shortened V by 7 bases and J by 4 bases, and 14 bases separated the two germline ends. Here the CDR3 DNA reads TGCAGCGGCCAGCGGGCCCAGTATAATTCACCCCTCCACTTT. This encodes CSGQRAQYNSPLHF.

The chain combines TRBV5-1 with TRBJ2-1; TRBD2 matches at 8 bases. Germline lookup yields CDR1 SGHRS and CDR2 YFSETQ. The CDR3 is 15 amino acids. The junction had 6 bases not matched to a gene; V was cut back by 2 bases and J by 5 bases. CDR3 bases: TGCGCCAGCAGCTTAAGCGGGAGTCCGGACAATGAGCAGTTCTTC. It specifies CASSLSGSPDNEQFF.

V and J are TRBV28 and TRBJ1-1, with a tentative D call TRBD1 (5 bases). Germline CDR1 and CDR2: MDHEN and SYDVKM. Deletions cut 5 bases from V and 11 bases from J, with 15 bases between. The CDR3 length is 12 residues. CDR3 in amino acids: CASSAPLRGAFF. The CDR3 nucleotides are TGTGCCAGCAGTGCTCCTCTACGGGGGGCTTTCTTT.

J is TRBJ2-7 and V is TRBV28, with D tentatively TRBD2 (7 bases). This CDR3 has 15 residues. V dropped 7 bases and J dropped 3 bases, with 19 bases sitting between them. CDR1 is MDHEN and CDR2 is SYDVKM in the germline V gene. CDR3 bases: TGTGCCAGCACCGAGAACGGGGGGCAGATCTACGAGCAGTACTTC. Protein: CASTENGGQIYEQYF.

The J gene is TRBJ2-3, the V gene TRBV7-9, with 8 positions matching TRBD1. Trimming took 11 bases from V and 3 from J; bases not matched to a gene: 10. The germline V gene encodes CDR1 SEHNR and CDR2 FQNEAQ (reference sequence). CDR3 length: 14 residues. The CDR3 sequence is CAAVTGGGTDTQYF. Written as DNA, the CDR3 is TGTGCCGCTGTCACAGGGGGAGGAACAGATACGCAGTATTTT.

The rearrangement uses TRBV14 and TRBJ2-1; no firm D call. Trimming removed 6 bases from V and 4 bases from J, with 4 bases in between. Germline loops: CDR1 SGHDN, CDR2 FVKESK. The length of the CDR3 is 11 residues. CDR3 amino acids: CASSRYNEQFF. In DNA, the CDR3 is TGTGCCAGCAGTCGGTACAATGAGCAGTTCTTC.

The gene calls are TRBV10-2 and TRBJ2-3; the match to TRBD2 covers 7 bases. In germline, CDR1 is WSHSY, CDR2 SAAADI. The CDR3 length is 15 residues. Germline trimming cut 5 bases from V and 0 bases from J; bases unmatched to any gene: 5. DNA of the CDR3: TGCGCCAGCAGTATGGCGGGGGAAAGCACAGATACGCAGTATTTT. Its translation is CASSMAGESTDTQYF.

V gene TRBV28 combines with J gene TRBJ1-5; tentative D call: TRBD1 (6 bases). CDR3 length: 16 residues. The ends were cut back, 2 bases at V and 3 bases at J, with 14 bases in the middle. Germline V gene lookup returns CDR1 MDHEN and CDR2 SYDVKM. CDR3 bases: TGTGCCAGCAGTTTACCCCCAGGGGCTGACAATCAGCCCCAGCATTTT. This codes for CASSLPPGADNQPQHF.

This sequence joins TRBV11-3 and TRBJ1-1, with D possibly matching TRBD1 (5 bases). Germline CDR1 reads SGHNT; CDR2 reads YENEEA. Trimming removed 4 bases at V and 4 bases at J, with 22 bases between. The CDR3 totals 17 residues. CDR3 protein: CASSSPPLLRRGTEAFF. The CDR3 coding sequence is TGTGCCAGCAGCTCCCCCCCCCTGCTCCGGAGGGGCACTGAAGCTTTCTTT.

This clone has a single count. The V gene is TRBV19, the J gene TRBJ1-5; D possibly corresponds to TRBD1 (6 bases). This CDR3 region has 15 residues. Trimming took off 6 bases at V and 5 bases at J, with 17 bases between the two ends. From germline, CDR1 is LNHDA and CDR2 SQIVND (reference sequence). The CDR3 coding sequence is TGTGCCAGTAGCAAATCCGGCAGGGGCCATCAGCCCCAGCATTTT. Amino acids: CASSKSGRGHQPQHF.

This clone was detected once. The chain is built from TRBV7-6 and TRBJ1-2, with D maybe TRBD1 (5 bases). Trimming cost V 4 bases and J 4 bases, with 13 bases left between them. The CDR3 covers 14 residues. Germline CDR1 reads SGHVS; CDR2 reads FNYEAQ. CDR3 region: CASSSLPGPYGYTF. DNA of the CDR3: TGTGCCAGCAGCTCCCTGCCAGGGCCCTATGGCTACACCTTC.

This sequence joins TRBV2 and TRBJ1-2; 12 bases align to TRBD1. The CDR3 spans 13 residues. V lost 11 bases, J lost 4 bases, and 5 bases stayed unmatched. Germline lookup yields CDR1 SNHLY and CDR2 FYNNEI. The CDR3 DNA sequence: TGTGCCGGGGACAGGGGGCACATCTATGGCTACACCTTC. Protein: CAGDRGHIYGYTF.

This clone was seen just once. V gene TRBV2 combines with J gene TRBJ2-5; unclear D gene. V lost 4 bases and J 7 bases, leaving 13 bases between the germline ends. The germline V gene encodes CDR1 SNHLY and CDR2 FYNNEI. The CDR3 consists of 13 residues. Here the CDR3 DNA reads TGTGCCAGCAGTGCGCTAGTAGAAGCGACCCAGTACTTC. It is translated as CASSALVEATQYF.

CDR3 in DNA: TGTGCCAGCGGTGGTAGCCAAGAGACCCAGTACTTC. It is translated as CASGGSQETQYF. V usage is TRBV2 and J usage is TRBJ2-5; D is undetermined. Trimming removed 8 bases at V and 1 base at J, with 8 bases between. CDR3 size: 12 residues. Germline assignment: CDR1 SNHLY and CDR2 FYNNEI.

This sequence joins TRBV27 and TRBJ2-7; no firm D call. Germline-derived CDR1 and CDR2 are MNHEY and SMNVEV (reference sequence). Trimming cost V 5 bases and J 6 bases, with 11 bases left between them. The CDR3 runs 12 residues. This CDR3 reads CASSTVSREQYF. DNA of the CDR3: TGTGCCAGCAGTACTGTTTCGCGCGAGCAGTACTTC.

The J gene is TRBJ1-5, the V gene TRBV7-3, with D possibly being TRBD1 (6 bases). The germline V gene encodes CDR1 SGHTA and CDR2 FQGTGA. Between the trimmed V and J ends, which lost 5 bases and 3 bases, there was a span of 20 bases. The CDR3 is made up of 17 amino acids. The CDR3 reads CASSPKTGSLVNQPQHF. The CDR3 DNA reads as TGTGCCAGCAGCCCGAAAACAGGGTCCTTAGTCAATCAGCCCCAGCATTTT.

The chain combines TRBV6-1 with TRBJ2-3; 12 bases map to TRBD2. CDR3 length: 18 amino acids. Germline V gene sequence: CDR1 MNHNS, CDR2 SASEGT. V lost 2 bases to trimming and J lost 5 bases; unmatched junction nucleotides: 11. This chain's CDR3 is CASSERPSGGAGEDTQYF. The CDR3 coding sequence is TGTGCCAGCAGTGAAAGGCCTAGCGGGGGGGCCGGTGAAGATACGCAGTATTTT.

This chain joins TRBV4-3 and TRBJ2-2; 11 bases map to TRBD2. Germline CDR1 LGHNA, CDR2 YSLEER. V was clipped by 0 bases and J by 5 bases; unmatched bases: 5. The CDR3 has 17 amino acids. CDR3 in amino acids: CASSQDEASGRTGELFF. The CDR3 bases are TGCGCCAGCAGCCAAGATGAGGCTAGCGGGAGGACCGGGGAGCTGTTTTTT.

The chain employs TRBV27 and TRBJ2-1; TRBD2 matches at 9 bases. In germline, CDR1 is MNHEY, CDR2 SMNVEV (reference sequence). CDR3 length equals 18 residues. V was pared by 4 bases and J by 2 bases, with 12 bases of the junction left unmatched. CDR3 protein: CASSSYSGSATPYNEQFF. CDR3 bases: TGTGCCAGCAGTTCTTATAGCGGGAGTGCAACCCCCTACAATGAGCAGTTCTTC.

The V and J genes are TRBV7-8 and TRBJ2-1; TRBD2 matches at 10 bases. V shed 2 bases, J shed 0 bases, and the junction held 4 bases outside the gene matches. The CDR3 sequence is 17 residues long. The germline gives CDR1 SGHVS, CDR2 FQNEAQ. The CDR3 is CASSLRTSGSSYNEQFF. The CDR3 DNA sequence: TGTGCCAGCAGCTTACGGACTAGCGGTAGCTCCTACAATGAGCAGTTCTTC.

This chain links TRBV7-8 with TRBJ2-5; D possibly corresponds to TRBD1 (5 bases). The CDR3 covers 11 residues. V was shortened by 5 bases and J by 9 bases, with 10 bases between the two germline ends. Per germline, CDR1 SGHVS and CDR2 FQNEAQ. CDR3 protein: CASSKQQAQYF. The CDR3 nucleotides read TGTGCCAGCAGCAAACAACAGGCCCAGTACTTC.